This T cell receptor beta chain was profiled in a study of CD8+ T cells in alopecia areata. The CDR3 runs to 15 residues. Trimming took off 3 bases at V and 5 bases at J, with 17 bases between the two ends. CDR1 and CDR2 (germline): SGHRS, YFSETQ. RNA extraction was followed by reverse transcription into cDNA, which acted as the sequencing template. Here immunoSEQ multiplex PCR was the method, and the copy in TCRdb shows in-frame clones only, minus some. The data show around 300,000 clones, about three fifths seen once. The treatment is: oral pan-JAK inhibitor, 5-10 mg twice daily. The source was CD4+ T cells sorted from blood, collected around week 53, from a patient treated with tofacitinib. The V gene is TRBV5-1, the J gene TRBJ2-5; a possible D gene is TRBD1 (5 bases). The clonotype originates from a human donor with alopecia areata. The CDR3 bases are TGCGCCAGCAGCTCTATTAAGGGGTCTTCGGAGACCCAGTACTTC. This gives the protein CASSSIKGSSETQYF.